This T cell receptor beta chain was recorded in a study of OX40 agonist ivuxolimab in advanced cancers. From germline, CDR1 is MDHEN and CDR2 SYDVKM. The CDR3 covers 15 residues. The V end lost 2 bases, the J end lost 1 base, and 9 bases lay between the germline ends. Assay used: immunoSEQ multiplex PCR; TCRdb lists only in-frame clones, some missing. The sample holds around 83,000 clones, 91% seen once. This receptor was obtained from an adult with an advanced solid tumor such as melanoma, head and neck, liver or kidney cancer. The chain has TRBV28 and TRBJ1-5; D perhaps matches TRBD1 (5 bases). The starting material was CD4+ or CD8+ T cells sorted from blood, obtained in a trial of the OX40 agonist ivuxolimab. CDR3 loop: CASSLGGNSNQPQHF. The CDR3, as DNA: TGTGCCAGCAGTTTAGGGGGTAACAGCAATCAGCCCCAGCATTTT.